This is a list of T cell receptor beta chains from one sample in a study of T-cell memory formation after mild COVID-19. TCRdb reprocessed the 5' RACE reads via MiXCR and lists one record per CDR3 protein. The sample yields approximately 410,000 distinct CDR3 sequences, around a quarter seen once. Material for sequencing was PBMCs or a T cell subset sorted from them (not recorded which). The receptor set was obtained from an adult woman who had mild COVID-19 (a few samples of this study predate the infection). Cell type and time point are not known. Both conserved end residues are part of each CDR3. Each record gives: D gene, clone size, CDR3 length, J gene, V gene, CDR3 protein, CDR3 DNA. The D gene is left open where the match is weak. Rows may omit the clone size; those that give it use once, few, many or a size class.

TRBD1 . 15 TRBJ2-5 TRBV6-6 CASKRQGLTQETQYF TGTGCCAGCAAGCGACAGGGCTTAACCCAAGAGACCCAGTACTTC
. . 15 TRBJ1-2 TRBV29-1 CSVEDHGARYYGYTF TGCAGCGTTGAAGATCACGGTGCCCGCTACTATGGCTACACCTTC
TRBD1 few 13 TRBJ1-2 TRBV29-1 CSAKGAESYGYTF TGCAGCGCTAAGGGGGCAGAGAGCTATGGCTACACCTTC
. few 13 TRBJ1-5 TRBV24-1 CATSEESNQPQHF TGTGCCACCAGTGAAGAGAGCAATCAGCCCCAGCATTTT
. many 14 TRBJ1-1 TRBV27 CASSFSRLNTEAFF TGTGCCAGCAGTTTTAGCAGATTGAACACTGAAGCTTTCTTT
. few 17 TRBJ2-4 TRBV6-5 CASSRTGISPAKNIQYF TGTGCCAGCAGTCGAACAGGGATAAGCCCAGCCAAAAACATTCAGTACTTC
. few 14 TRBJ2-7 TRBV27 CASSLTWGNYEQYF TGTGCCAGCAGTCTGACTTGGGGTAACTACGAGCAGTACTTC
. once 14 TRBJ1-6 TRBV11-1 CASSRTADNSPLHF TGTGCCAGCAGCCGGACGGCGGATAATTCACCCCTCCACTTT
. few 13 TRBJ1-1 TRBV5-4 CASSYGRDTEAFF TGTGCCAGCAGCTACGGACGAGACACTGAAGCTTTCTTT
TRBD2 . 15 TRBJ2-7 TRBV28 CASRRLAVSSYEQYF TGTGCCAGCAGAAGACTAGCGGTGAGCTCCTACGAGCAGTACTTC
. . 12 TRBJ2-7 TRBV3-1 CASSRIRGEQYF TGTGCCAGCAGCCGTATCAGGGGTGAGCAGTACTTC
. few 15 TRBJ1-1 TRBV21-1 CASSKRLTENTEAFF TGTGCCAGCAGCAAAAGATTAACGGAGAACACTGAAGCTTTCTTT
TRBD2 few 16 TRBJ2-1 TRBV3-1 CASRPRTSGDYNEQFF TGTGCCAGCAGACCCAGGACTAGCGGGGACTACAATGAGCAGTTCTTC
TRBD2 . 12 TRBJ2-7 TRBV7-2 CALTSGHYEQYF TGTGCCCTGACTAGCGGGCACTACGAGCAGTACTTC
. . 13 TRBJ1-4 TRBV5-1 CASSLVGGRQLFF TGCGCCAGCAGCTTGGTCGGAGGTCGGCAACTGTTTTTT
. few 14 TRBJ2-2 TRBV20-1 CSGKPRGYGGELFF TGCAGTGGGAAACCTAGGGGTTATGGCGGGGAGCTGTTTTTT
. few 14 TRBJ2-5 TRBV2 CASSEKAVQETQYF TGTGCCAGCAGTGAAAAGGCAGTCCAAGAGACCCAGTACTTC
. few 13 TRBJ2-7 TRBV18 CASSPPDYYEQYF TGTGCCAGCTCACCACCGGACTACTACGAGCAGTACTTC
TRBD1 few 15 TRBJ2-1 TRBV9 CASSATGGPYNEQFF TGTGCCAGCAGCGCGACAGGGGGCCCCTACAATGAGCAGTTCTTC
TRBD1 few 15 TRBJ2-3 TRBV9 CASSARDRVVDTQYF TGTGCCAGCAGCGCCCGGGACAGGGTGGTAGATACGCAGTATTTT
. . 16 TRBJ2-2 TRBV7-9 CASSPGDSLNTGELFF TGTGCCAGCAGCCCGGGGGACTCTCTGAACACCGGGGAGCTGTTTTTT
. . 13 TRBJ1-1 TRBV19 CASRPKGNTEAFF TGTGCCAGTAGACCCAAGGGGAACACTGAAGCTTTCTTT
TRBD1 . 15 TRBJ1-3 TRBV12-3/TRBV12-4 CASRPRQGRGNTIYF TGTGCCAGCAGACCCAGACAGGGTCGAGGAAACACCATATATTTT
. once 15 TRBJ1-5 TRBV25-1 CASSEHRADNQPQHF TGTGCCAGCAGTGAACACAGGGCGGACAATCAGCCCCAGCATTTT
. few 13 TRBJ1-3 TRBV20-1 CSARVNLGNTIYF TGCAGTGCTAGAGTGAACCTTGGAAACACCATATATTTT
TRBD2 . 14 TRBJ2-3 TRBV11-3 CASSGTSGADTQYF TGTGCCAGCAGCGGGACTAGCGGCGCAGATACGCAGTATTTT
. . 13 TRBJ1-2 TRBV4-1 CASSQEPNYGYTF TGCGCCAGCAGCCAAGAGCCTAACTATGGCTACACCTTC
. . 14 TRBJ1-2 TRBV4-2 CASSQVTATYGYTF TGTGCCAGCAGCCAAGTGACAGCCACCTATGGCTACACCTTC
. once 17 TRBJ1-1 TRBV13 CASSLGTGLSSGTEAFF TGTGCCAGCAGCTTGGGAACAGGCCTTTCGTCAGGGACTGAAGCTTTCTTT
. many 14 TRBJ1-1 TRBV20-1 CSARDTGLVTEAFF TGCAGTGCTAGAGATACGGGGCTGGTCACTGAAGCTTTCTTT
TRBD2 . 13 TRBJ2-1 TRBV9 CASSVGTSVEQFF TGTGCCAGCAGCGTAGGGACTAGCGTTGAGCAGTTCTTC
. . 14 TRBJ2-7 TRBV18 CASSPERATYEQYF TGTGCCAGCTCCCCGGAGAGGGCTACCTACGAGCAGTACTTC
TRBD2 few 15 TRBJ2-1 TRBV7-2 CASMTSGGPYNEQFF TGTGCCAGCATGACGAGCGGGGGGCCTTACAATGAGCAGTTCTTC
. . 13 TRBJ2-1 TRBV24-1 CATSRELNNEQFF TGTGCCACCAGTCGGGAGTTGAACAATGAGCAGTTCTTC
. . 19 TRBJ2-6 TRBV18 CASSPQFGGGSLGANVLTF TGTGCCAGCTCACCACAGTTTGGCGGAGGGAGTCTTGGGGCCAACGTCCTGACTTTC
. . 15 TRBJ2-2 TRBV21-1 CASLNGGLNTGELFF TGTGCCAGCCTAAACGGGGGCCTCAACACCGGGGAGCTGTTTTTT
TRBD2 many 14 TRBJ2-1 TRBV3-1 CASETSGRGNEQFF TGTGCCAGCGAGACTAGCGGGAGGGGCAATGAGCAGTTCTTC
TRBD2 few 16 TRBJ2-4 TRBV5-6 CASSLASGLAKNIQYF TGTGCCAGCAGCTTAGCTAGCGGGCTAGCCAAAAACATTCAGTACTTC
. . 16 TRBJ1-2 TRBV5-6 CASSSLPSNSSVGYTF TGTGCCAGCAGCTCCCTTCCCTCCAACTCCTCCGTCGGCTACACCTTC
TRBD2 . 16 TRBJ2-3 TRBV5-1 CASSLDGRGGTDTQYF TGCGCCAGCAGCTTGGATGGGAGGGGAGGAACAGATACGCAGTATTTT
. . 14 TRBJ2-1 TRBV5-4 CASSLGQSDNEQFF TGTGCCAGCAGCTTGGGACAGTCGGACAATGAGCAGTTCTTC
TRBD1 . 19 TRBJ2-2 TRBV5-1 CASSSHVGQGAVDTGELFF TGCGCCAGCAGCTCCCATGTGGGACAGGGGGCAGTTGACACCGGGGAGCTGTTTTTT
TRBD1 . 18 TRBJ2-3 TRBV4-3 CASSQVRLRTGKTDTQYF TGCGCCAGCAGCCAAGTACGGCTCCGGACAGGGAAGACAGATACGCAGTATTTT
. few 11 TRBJ2-7 TRBV2 CASSPGGRQYF TGTGCCAGCTCCCCTGGGGGAAGGCAGTACTTC
TRBD2 few 17 TRBJ2-5 TRBV5-1 CASSLAKTSGVVETQYF TGCGCCAGCAGCTTAGCCAAGACTAGCGGGGTTGTGGAGACCCAGTACTTC
TRBD2 medium-sized 10 TRBJ2-1 TRBV20-1 CSAGTSGEFF TGCAGTGCGGGGACTAGCGGAGAGTTCTTC
. few 15 TRBJ2-1 TRBV5-6 CASSLGGITYNEQFF TGTGCCAGCAGCCTTGGGGGGATCACATACAATGAGCAGTTCTTC